Listed below are T cell receptor beta chains from one sample, sequenced in a study of OX40 agonist ivuxolimab in advanced cancers. The table came from immunoSEQ multiplex PCR; TCRdb's copy has only in-frame clones and leaves some out. The sample holds about 12,000 clones; about 75% are singletons and the top ten take 12%. Sample: CD4+ or CD8+ T cells sorted from blood, taken in a trial of the OX40 agonist ivuxolimab. The origin of the receptors is an adult with an advanced solid tumor such as melanoma, head and neck, liver or kidney cancer. Both conserved end residues are part of each CDR3. D genes are given only for firm matches. Only part of the rows carry a size: once, few, many, or a class if the clone is expanded.

D: -
length: 14
J: TRBJ2-5
size: -
V: TRBV5-6
DNA: TGTGCCAGCAGCTTTGAGCAGGGCCAAGAGACCCAGTACTTC
CDR3: CASSFEQGQETQYF

D: TRBD2
length: 15
J: TRBJ2-3
size: -
V: TRBV5-6
DNA: TGTGCCAGCAGCTACAAGCGGGAGAGAACAGATACGCAGTATTTT
CDR3: CASSYKRERTDTQYF

D: -
length: 15
J: TRBJ2-1
size: -
V: TRBV6-1
DNA: TGTGCCAGCAGTGATTACCTGATGGCTAACAATGAGCAGTTCTTC
CDR3: CASSDYLMANNEQFF

D: -
length: 14
J: TRBJ2-7
size: medium-sized
V: TRBV27
DNA: TGTGCCAGCAGTTTATCGGGGCCCTCCTACGAGCAGTACTTC
CDR3: CASSLSGPSYEQYF

D: -
length: 15
J: TRBJ2-4
size: -
V: TRBV5-4
DNA: TGTGCCAGCAGCTTGCAGCGGGACAGGAAAAACATTCAGTACTTC
CDR3: CASSLQRDRKNIQYF

D: TRBD2
length: 15
J: TRBJ2-5
size: once
V: TRBV6-1
DNA: TGTGCCAGCAGTGAACTAGCGGGGGGGCAGGAGACCCAGTACTTC
CDR3: CASSELAGGQETQYF

D: TRBD1
length: 16
J: TRBJ1-3
size: -
V: TRBV13
DNA: TGTGCCAGCAGCTTCGGACAGGGATCAGAAGGAAACACCATATATTTT
CDR3: CASSFGQGSEGNTIYF

D: -
length: 14
J: TRBJ2-7
size: -
V: TRBV6-6
DNA: TGTGCCAGCAGTCTACTACTTCGTACCTACGAGCAGTACTTC
CDR3: CASSLLLRTYEQYF

D: TRBD2
length: 14
J: TRBJ2-2
size: -
V: TRBV15
DNA: TGTGCCACCAGGGGGGAGGGCGGGACCGGGGAGCTGTTTTTT
CDR3: CATRGEGGTGELFF

D: TRBD2
length: 17
J: TRBJ2-1
size: -
V: TRBV7-6
DNA: TGTGCCAGCAGCTTAACCTTCTCCCCGGGGGGATACAATGAGCAGTTCTTC
CDR3: CASSLTFSPGGYNEQFF

D: -
length: 15
J: TRBJ2-1
size: -
V: TRBV7-2
DNA: TGTGCCAGCAGCTTAGCCCTCCCAGGGACCGGTGAGCAGTTCTTC
CDR3: CASSLALPGTGEQFF

D: -
length: 15
J: TRBJ2-7
size: few
V: TRBV19
DNA: TGTGCCAGTAGTGACCGAGGGGACTCCGTCTACGAGCAGTACTTC
CDR3: CASSDRGDSVYEQYF

D: -
length: 15
J: TRBJ1-5
size: -
V: TRBV6-1
DNA: TGTGCCAGCAGTGAACTCAGGGTAGGAAATCAGCCCCAGCATTTT
CDR3: CASSELRVGNQPQHF

D: TRBD1
length: 14
J: TRBJ1-5
size: few
V: TRBV9
DNA: TGTGCCAGCAGTGACGACAGGGATGGACAGCCCCAGCATTTT
CDR3: CASSDDRDGQPQHF

D: TRBD1
length: 14
J: TRBJ2-1
size: -
V: TRBV15
DNA: TGTGCCACCAGCAGCAAACAGGGGGTAGTGGAGCAGTTCTTC
CDR3: CATSSKQGVVEQFF

D: -
length: 14
J: TRBJ2-2
size: -
V: TRBV6-5
DNA: TGTGCCAGCAGTCTAGGACCGAACACCGGGGAGCTGTTTTTT
CDR3: CASSLGPNTGELFF

D: TRBD2
length: 14
J: TRBJ2-3
size: few
V: TRBV2
DNA: TGTGCCGTCCAAGCGGGAGTTAGCACAGATACGCAGTATTTT
CDR3: CAVQAGVSTDTQYF

D: -
length: 15
J: TRBJ2-3
size: -
V: TRBV19
DNA: TGTGCCAGTAGTATAATGGGGACAACCACAGATACGCAGTATTTT
CDR3: CASSIMGTTTDTQYF

D: -
length: 13
J: TRBJ2-7
size: -
V: TRBV23-1
DNA: TGCGCCAGCAGTCGCCTAGGGGGGTCCGAGCAGTACTTC
CDR3: CASSRLGGSEQYF

D: -
length: 18
J: TRBJ2-6
size: -
V: TRBV27
DNA: TGTGCCAGCAGTTCTAACAGGGTCCTAGGGGCTGGGGCCAACGTCCTGACTTTC
CDR3: CASSSNRVLGAGANVLTF

D: -
length: 13
J: TRBJ1-5
size: medium-sized
V: TRBV28
DNA: TGTGCCAGCAGTTTTAATAGCAATCAGCCCCAGCATTTT
CDR3: CASSFNSNQPQHF

D: TRBD1
length: 13
J: TRBJ1-4
size: few
V: TRBV2
DNA: TGTGCCACCTTCCGACAGGGCTTCGAAAAACTGTTTTTT
CDR3: CATFRQGFEKLFF

D: TRBD1
length: 17
J: TRBJ2-1
size: -
V: TRBV29-1
DNA: TGCAGCGTGTATATAGGTCGGACAGGGGGTGGCTACAATGAGCAGTTCTTC
CDR3: CSVYIGRTGGGYNEQFF

D: -
length: 14
J: TRBJ2-2
size: once
V: TRBV27
DNA: TGTGCCAGCAGTCCAAGGGGAAACACCGGGGAGCTGTTTTTT
CDR3: CASSPRGNTGELFF

D: -
length: 14
J: TRBJ2-3
size: -
V: TRBV6-5
DNA: TGTGCCAGCAGTTACGGGACCTACACAGATACGCAGTATTTT
CDR3: CASSYGTYTDTQYF

D: -
length: 14
J: TRBJ2-4
size: -
V: TRBV13
DNA: TGTGCCAGCAGCTTAGGAGGGTCCGGAAGCATTCAGTACTTC
CDR3: CASSLGGSGSIQYF

D: TRBD2
length: 15
J: TRBJ2-2
size: -
V: TRBV28
DNA: TGTGCCAGCAGCCCAACTAGCGGGAACACCGGGGAGCTGTTTTTT
CDR3: CASSPTSGNTGELFF

D: -
length: 15
J: TRBJ1-3
size: -
V: TRBV19
DNA: TGTGCCAGTAGGGAAGGACAAACGCAGCGAGAGACCATATATTTT
CDR3: CASREGQTQRETIYF

D: TRBD1
length: 15
J: TRBJ2-7
size: -
V: TRBV5-1
DNA: TGCGCCAGCAGCTCCGGGACAGGGGTCCCCTACGAGCAGTACTTC
CDR3: CASSSGTGVPYEQYF

D: -
length: 15
J: TRBJ1-1
size: -
V: TRBV6-5
DNA: TGTGCCAGCAGAAGGGACTGGTTATCGAACACTGAAGCTTTCTTT
CDR3: CASRRDWLSNTEAFF

D: -
length: 14
J: TRBJ2-7
size: -
V: TRBV6-1
DNA: TGTGCCAGCAGTGACCATATCCGGGGCCACGAGCAGTACTTC
CDR3: CASSDHIRGHEQYF

D: -
length: 16
J: TRBJ2-7
size: -
V: TRBV7-2
DNA: TGTGCCAGCAGCTTACTTAGCGGAGATAGCTCCTACGAGCAGTACTTC
CDR3: CASSLLSGDSSYEQYF

D: -
length: 16
J: TRBJ2-2
size: -
V: TRBV9
DNA: TGTGCCAGCAGCTCTGGGAGGGCAGGGGGCACCGGGGAGCTGTTTTTT
CDR3: CASSSGRAGGTGELFF

D: -
length: 15
J: TRBJ1-1
size: -
V: TRBV7-9
DNA: TGTGCCAGCAGCTTCCCAGGGGACATGAACACTGAAGCTTTCTTT
CDR3: CASSFPGDMNTEAFF

D: -
length: 13
J: TRBJ2-7
size: -
V: TRBV5-1
DNA: TGCGCCAGCAGCCTGGACGGGCCCTACGAGCAGTACTTC
CDR3: CASSLDGPYEQYF

D: -
length: 15
J: TRBJ1-2
size: -
V: TRBV6-1
DNA: TGTGCCAGCCTACTCCCGGGGGCTTTGAACTATGGCTACACCTTC
CDR3: CASLLPGALNYGYTF

D: TRBD2
length: 16
J: TRBJ2-5
size: -
V: TRBV2
DNA: TGTGCCAGCAGTCCGGGACTAGCGGGAGATGGTGAGACCCAGTACTTC
CDR3: CASSPGLAGDGETQYF

D: -
length: 14
J: TRBJ1-1
size: -
V: TRBV6-6
DNA: TGTGCCAGCAGCTTGGGGAGGGGAGTGACTGAAGCTTTCTTT
CDR3: CASSLGRGVTEAFF

D: -
length: 13
J: TRBJ1-2
size: -
V: TRBV7-9
DNA: TGTGCCAGCACCTCGACAGCTTGGTATGGCTACACCTTC
CDR3: CASTSTAWYGYTF

D: -
length: 15
J: TRBJ2-7
size: -
V: TRBV28
DNA: TGTGCCAGCAGTTTTGGGCAGGGATCGACCTACGAGCAGTACTTC
CDR3: CASSFGQGSTYEQYF

D: TRBD1
length: 14
J: TRBJ2-7
size: once
V: TRBV6-6
DNA: TGTGCCAGCAGTTATCCGGACAGGGAGTACGAGCAGTACTTC
CDR3: CASSYPDREYEQYF

D: -
length: 13
J: TRBJ1-1
size: -
V: TRBV11-2
DNA: TGTGCCAGCAGCTTAGATGGGTACACTGAAGCTTTCTTT
CDR3: CASSLDGYTEAFF

D: -
length: 14
J: TRBJ1-2
size: -
V: TRBV7-9
DNA: TGTGCCAGCAGCTTTGGTGGGGAACTCCCTGGCTACACCTTC
CDR3: CASSFGGELPGYTF

D: -
length: 14
J: TRBJ2-7
size: -
V: TRBV6-6
DNA: TGTGCCAGCAGCGCCCTGACTAGTACCTACGAGCAGTACTTC
CDR3: CASSALTSTYEQYF

D: -
length: 15
J: TRBJ1-5
size: -
V: TRBV5-1
DNA: TGCGCCAGCAGCTTGGATCGGGACGGTGATCAGCCCCAGCATTTT
CDR3: CASSLDRDGDQPQHF

D: -
length: 12
J: TRBJ2-7
size: -
V: TRBV27
DNA: TGTGCCAGCAGTCAACTCAGGGGCGAGCAGTACTTC
CDR3: CASSQLRGEQYF

D: -
length: 14
J: TRBJ2-7
size: -
V: TRBV28
DNA: TGTGCCAGCAGTTTGAGTGGGTCGGGGTACGAGCAGTACTTC
CDR3: CASSLSGSGYEQYF

D: -
length: 13
J: TRBJ2-7
size: -
V: TRBV7-9
DNA: TGTGCCAGCAGCTTAGCTAGCCCCCACGAGCAGTACTTC
CDR3: CASSLASPHEQYF

D: -
length: 14
J: TRBJ2-3
size: -
V: TRBV28
DNA: TGTGCCAGCAGTTCTCGTATTCTCACAGATACGCAGTATTTT
CDR3: CASSSRILTDTQYF